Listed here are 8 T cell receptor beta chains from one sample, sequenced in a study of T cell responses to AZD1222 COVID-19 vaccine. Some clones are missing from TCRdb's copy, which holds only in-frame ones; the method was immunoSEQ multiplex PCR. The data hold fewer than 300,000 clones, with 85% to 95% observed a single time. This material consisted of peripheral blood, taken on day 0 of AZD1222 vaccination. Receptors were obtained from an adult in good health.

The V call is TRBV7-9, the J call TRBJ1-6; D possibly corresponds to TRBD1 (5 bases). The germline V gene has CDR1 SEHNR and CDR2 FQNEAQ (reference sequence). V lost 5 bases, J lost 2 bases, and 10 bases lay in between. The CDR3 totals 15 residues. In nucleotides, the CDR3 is TGTGCCAGCAGCCCAGGGAGCACCTATAATTCACCCCTCCACTTT. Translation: CASSPGSTYNSPLHF. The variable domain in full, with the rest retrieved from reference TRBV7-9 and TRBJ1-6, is DTGVSQNPRHKITKRGQNVTFRCDPISEHNRLYWYRQTLGQGPEFLTYFQNEAQLEKSRLLSDRFSAERPKGSFSTLEIQRTEQGDSAMYLCASSPGSTYNSPLHFGNGTRLTVT.

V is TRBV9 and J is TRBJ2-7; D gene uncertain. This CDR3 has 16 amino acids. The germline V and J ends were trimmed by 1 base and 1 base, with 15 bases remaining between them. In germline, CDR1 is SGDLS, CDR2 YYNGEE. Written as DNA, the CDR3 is TGTGCCAGCAGCGTAAACACTGACTCATTTTCCTACGAGCAGTACTTC. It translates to CASSVNTDSFSYEQYF.

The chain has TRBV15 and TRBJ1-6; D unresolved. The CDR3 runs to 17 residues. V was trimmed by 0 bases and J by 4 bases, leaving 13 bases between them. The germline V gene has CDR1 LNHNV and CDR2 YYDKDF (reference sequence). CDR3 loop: CATSRDDGSFYNSPLHF. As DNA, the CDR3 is TGTGCCACCAGCAGAGATGATGGGAGCTTTTATAATTCACCCCTCCACTTT.

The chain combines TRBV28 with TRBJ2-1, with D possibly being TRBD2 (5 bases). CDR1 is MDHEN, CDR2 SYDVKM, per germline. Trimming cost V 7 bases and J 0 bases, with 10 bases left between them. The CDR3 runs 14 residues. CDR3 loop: CASKRQSSYNEQFF. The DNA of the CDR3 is TGTGCCAGCAAGCGGCAGAGCTCCTACAATGAGCAGTTCTTC.

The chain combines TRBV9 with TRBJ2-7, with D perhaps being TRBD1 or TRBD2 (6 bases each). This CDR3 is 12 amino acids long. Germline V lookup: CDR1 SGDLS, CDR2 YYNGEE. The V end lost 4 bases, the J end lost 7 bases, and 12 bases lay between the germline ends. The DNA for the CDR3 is TGTGCCAGCAGCCAGGGGAGCGGGGAGCAGTACTTC. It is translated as CASSQGSGEQYF.

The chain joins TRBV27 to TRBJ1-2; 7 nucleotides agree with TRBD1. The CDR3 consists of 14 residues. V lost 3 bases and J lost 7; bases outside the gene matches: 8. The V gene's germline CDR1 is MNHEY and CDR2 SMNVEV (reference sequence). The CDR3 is CASSFGAQGGGYTF. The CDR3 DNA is TGTGCCAGCAGTTTTGGGGCCCAGGGGGGTGGCTACACCTTC.

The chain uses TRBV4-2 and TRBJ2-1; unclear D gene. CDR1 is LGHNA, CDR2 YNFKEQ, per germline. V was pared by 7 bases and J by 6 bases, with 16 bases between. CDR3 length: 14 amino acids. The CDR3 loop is CASTSRPDGNEQFF. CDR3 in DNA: TGTGCCAGCACATCCCGTCCCGACGGCAATGAGCAGTTCTTC.

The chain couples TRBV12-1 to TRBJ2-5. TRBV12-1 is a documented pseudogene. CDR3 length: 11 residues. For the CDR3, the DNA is TGTGCCAGCACCCTGGGGGAGACCCAGTACTTC. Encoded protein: CASTLGETQYF.